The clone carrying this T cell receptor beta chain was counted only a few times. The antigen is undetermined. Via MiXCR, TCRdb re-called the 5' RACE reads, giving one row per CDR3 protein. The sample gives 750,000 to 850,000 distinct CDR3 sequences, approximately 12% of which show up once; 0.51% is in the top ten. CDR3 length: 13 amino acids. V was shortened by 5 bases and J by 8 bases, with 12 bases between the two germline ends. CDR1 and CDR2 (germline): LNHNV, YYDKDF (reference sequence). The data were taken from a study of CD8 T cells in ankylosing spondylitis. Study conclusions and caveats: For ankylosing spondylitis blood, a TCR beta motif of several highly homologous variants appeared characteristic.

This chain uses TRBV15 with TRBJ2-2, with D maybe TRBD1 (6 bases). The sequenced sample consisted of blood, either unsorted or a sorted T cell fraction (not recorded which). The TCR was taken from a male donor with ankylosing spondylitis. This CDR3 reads CATSAYREGELFF. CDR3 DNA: TGTGCCACCAGCGCCTACAGGGAGGGGGAGCTGTTTTTT.